This T cell receptor (beta chain) was observed in a study of blood T cell repertoires in COVID-19. Study context: The analysed material was cDNA or gDNA that came from T cells, B-cell-depleted T cells, or PBMCs.

As originally analysed: Counts of nucleated cells, estimated from reference gene primer amplification, were obtained. Generated by immunoSEQ multiplex PCR, the TCRdb table keeps only in-frame clones and is missing some. V and J calls and clone size are those listed in that table; D and trimming were worked out from the DNA. The sample lists about 200,000 clones, 80% to 85% occurring once. Germline values: CDR1 GTSNPN, CDR2 SVGIG (reference sequence). The J segment lost 6 bases and the V segment lost 0 bases, leaving 6 bases of the junction unmatched. This CDR3 has 14 residues. Individuals aged about 18 to 90 years were recruited from 24 US areas. Two negative PCRs, clearance, or symptom resolution had been documented for recovered Cohort 3 donors.

This TCR was sampled from a man in his forties who had recovered from COVID-19. Sequenced: PBMCs or T cells enriched from blood (not recorded which). The gene calls are TRBV30 and TRBJ1-2; 8 bases align to TRBD1. This CDR3 reads CAWSVPDRVNGYTF. The CDR3 bases are TGTGCCTGGAGTGTACCGGACAGGGTTAATGGCTACACCTTC.